One sample yielded the 21 T cell receptor beta chains listed below, sequenced in a study of blood T cell repertoires in COVID-19. Here immunoSEQ multiplex PCR was the method, and the copy in TCRdb shows in-frame clones only, minus some. The sample gives under 300,000 clones, 70% to 90% of which show up once; over 9.5% is in the top ten. Source material: peripheral blood. These receptor sequences come from a woman younger than 45 with COVID-19, enrolled during active disease.

The CDR3 sequence: CASRGTGNFYEQYF. The CDR3 DNA sequence: TGTGCCAGCAGGGGGACAGGGAACTTCTACGAGCAGTACTTC. The chain uses TRBV6-5 and TRBJ2-7; TRBD1 aligns across 9 bases. The CDR3 loop spans 14 amino acids. V gave up 6 bases and J gave up 3 bases; unmatched junction bases: 6. CDR1 MNHEY and CDR2 SVGAGI come from the germline V gene.

The chain couples TRBV6-1 to TRBJ1-3; 10 bases are shared with TRBD1. V shed 2 bases, J shed 0 bases, and the junction held 10 bases outside the gene matches. CDR1 and CDR2 from the germline V gene are MNHNS and SASEGT. The CDR3 runs 19 residues. The CDR3 DNA is TGTGCCAGCAGTGAACTTCGGGACAGGGGTCTCATCTCTGGAAACACCATATATTTT. It specifies CASSELRDRGLISGNTIYF.

The rearrangement uses TRBV10-2 and TRBJ2-2, with D perhaps matching TRBD1 (6 bases). The CDR3 is 15 amino acids. Between the trimmed V and J ends, which lost 5 bases and 2 bases, there was a span of 12 bases. In germline, CDR1 is WSHSY, CDR2 SAAADI. The CDR3 region has the DNA TGCGCCAGCAGTAGTTCGGGACACAACACCGGGGAGCTGTTTTTT. This translates into CASSSSGHNTGELFF.

This chain joins TRBV19 and TRBJ1-4; 7 positions agree with TRBD1. Trimming cost V 4 bases and J 3 bases; bases outside gene matches: 8. The CDR3 covers 16 residues. In germline, CDR1 is LNHDA, CDR2 SQIVND (reference sequence). CDR3 loop: CASSTYQGDSNEKLFF. The CDR3 region has the DNA TGTGCCAGTAGTACCTACCAGGGGGACTCTAATGAAAAACTGTTTTTT.

This clone was seen only once. The chain employs TRBV6-5 and TRBJ2-3, with 10 bases matching TRBD2. The V gene's germline CDR1 is MNHEY and CDR2 SVGAGI. This CDR3 has 14 amino acids. After removal of 8 bases from V and 4 bases from J, the junction contained 6 bases not matched to a gene. DNA for the CDR3: TGTGCCAGCTCCGGACTAGCGGTGTCAGATACGCAGTATTTT. Amino acid sequence: CASSGLAVSDTQYF.

V usage is TRBV7-9 and J usage is TRBJ1-2; D remains unclear. Trimming cost V 3 bases and J 10 bases, with 9 bases left between them. From germline, CDR1 is SEHNR and CDR2 FQNEAQ (reference sequence). The CDR3 consists of 11 residues. The CDR3 spells CASSFGGNYTF. The DNA for the CDR3 is TGTGCCAGCAGCTTTGGAGGGAACTACACCTTC.

Only one count was recorded for this clone. The gene calls are TRBV6-6 and TRBJ2-3; D perhaps matches TRBD1 (6 bases). CDR1 is MNHNY, CDR2 SVGAGI, per germline (reference sequence). V shed 6 bases and J shed 8 bases, with 15 bases lying between them. The CDR3 contains 13 residues. The CDR3 DNA sequence: TGTGCCAGCAGCCCTGCAGGGGAGCCTACGCAGTATTTT. This codes for CASSPAGEPTQYF.

This chain's CDR3 is CATSRDRVNYGYTF. The CDR3 DNA follows: TGTGCCACCAGCAGAGACAGGGTTAACTATGGCTACACCTTC. This chain joins TRBV15 and TRBJ1-2; possibly TRBD1 for D (5 bases). Trimming shortened V by 0 bases and J by 1 base, and 6 bases separated the two germline ends. Germline V CDR1 and CDR2: LNHNV, YYDKDF (reference sequence). This CDR3 spans 14 amino acids.

V and J are TRBV5-1 and TRBJ2-2, with 8 bases matching TRBD2. Trimming removed 4 bases from V and 3 bases from J; junction bases left unmatched: 5. Germline V gene sequence: CDR1 SGHRS, CDR2 YFSETQ. CDR3 length: 15 amino acids. CDR3 amino acids: CASSPGGAYTGELFF. The CDR3 DNA reads TGCGCCAGCAGCCCCGGGGGGGCGTACACCGGGGAGCTGTTTTTT.

The genes are TRBV19 and TRBJ1-5, with D uncertain. Germline CDR1 LNHDA, CDR2 SQIVND (reference sequence). CDR3 length equals 14 residues. V lost 7 bases, J lost 4 bases, and 14 bases lay in between. The CDR3 DNA reads TGTGCCAGTACCCTGAGTCAAGTTAATCAGCCCCAGCATTTT. Translating gives CASTLSQVNQPQHF.

There are a few counts of this clone. The V and J genes are TRBV5-4 and TRBJ2-7; TRBD1 matches at 9 bases. Germline V lookup: CDR1 SGHNT, CDR2 YYREEE (reference sequence). The length of the CDR3 is 16 residues. The ends lost 3 bases at V and 6 bases at J; junction bases unmatched: 13. The CDR3 coding sequence is TGTGCCAGCAGCTGGGGACAGGGCCCGGGGTGGGGCGAGCAGTACTTC. It codes for CASSWGQGPGWGEQYF.

The V and J genes are TRBV19 and TRBJ1-6, with D tentatively TRBD1 (6 bases). Trimming left V 6 bases short and J 7 bases short, with 10 bases between. Germline loops: CDR1 LNHDA, CDR2 SQIVND (reference sequence). The CDR3 length is 13 residues. The CDR3 coding sequence is TGTGCCAGTAGACAGGGACTAAATTCACCCCTCCACTTT. Amino acid sequence: CASRQGLNSPLHF.

This clone was seen more than once but under ten times. This chain joins TRBV6-4 and TRBJ1-2; 9 nucleotides match TRBD1. CDR3 length: 15 amino acids. Trimming took 4 bases from V and 6 from J; bases not matched to a gene: 9. The germline CDR1 and CDR2 sequences are MRHNA and SNTAGT. The DNA for the CDR3 is TGTGCCAGCAGTGCTCGGACAGGGGTCGGAAATGGCTACACCTTC. Amino acid sequence: CASSARTGVGNGYTF.

V usage is TRBV6-1 and J usage is TRBJ2-1, with TRBD2 matching 16 bases. Germline CDR1 reads MNHNS; CDR2 reads SASEGT. The J segment lost 6 bases and the V segment lost 3 bases, leaving 11 bases of the junction unmatched. The CDR3 has 19 amino acids. The CDR3 DNA reads TGTGCCAGCAGTGAGGGACTAGCGGGGGGGCCTATAAGATCCAATGAGCAGTTCTTC. The encoded protein is CASSEGLAGGPIRSNEQFF.

This chain uses TRBV7-2 with TRBJ1-3; D gene uncertain. CDR1 is SGHTA and CDR2 is FQGNSA in the germline V gene. The CDR3 is 13 amino acids. V shed 6 bases and J shed 4 bases, with 10 bases lying between them. The CDR3 is CASSPPRGNTIYF. The DNA for the CDR3 is TGTGCCAGCAGTCCCCCGCGGGGAAACACCATATATTTT.

The CDR3 DNA sequence: TGTGCCAGCAGTAAAGGGGGAGGGACGACCTCCTACGAGCAGTACTTC. Translated: CASSKGGGTTSYEQYF. The V and J genes are TRBV6-1 and TRBJ2-7, with D maybe TRBD2 (7 bases). The CDR3 contains 16 residues. V lost 5 bases and J lost 0, with 17 bases in between. CDR1 MNHNS and CDR2 SASEGT come from the germline V gene.

This chain's CDR3 is CASSRRTGTNEKLFF. For the CDR3, the DNA is TGTGCCAGCAGTCGGAGGACCGGGACTAATGAAAAACTGTTTTTT. The V gene is TRBV3-1 (or the pseudogene TRBV3-2), the J gene TRBJ1-4; D ambiguous. CDR1 is LGHDT, CDR2 YNNKEL, per germline (reference sequence). Between the trimmed V and J ends, which lost 6 bases and 2 bases, there was a span of 13 bases. The CDR3 extends over 15 amino acids.

This rearrangement joins TRBV5-4 to TRBJ1-5; no clear D. This CDR3 contains 14 residues. Germline CDR1 is SGHNT and CDR2 is YYREEE (reference sequence). V was shortened by 4 bases and J by 11 bases, with 19 bases between the two germline ends. The CDR3 sequence: CASSQPPPRQSQHF. DNA for the CDR3: TGTGCCAGCAGCCAACCCCCTCCTCGACAATCCCAGCATTTT. Full variable domain (missing parts from reference TRBV5-4 and TRBJ1-5): ETGVTQSPTHLIKTRGQQVTLRCSSQSGHNTVSWYQQALGQGPQFIFQYYREEENGRGNFPPRFSGLQFPNYSSELNVNALELDDSALYLCASSQPPPRQSQHFGDGTRLSIL.

The V and J genes are TRBV19 and TRBJ2-1, with D possibly being TRBD1 (5 bases). This CDR3 contains 13 residues. The V gene lost 1 base and the J gene lost 12 bases, with 13 bases spanning the gap. Germline loops: CDR1 LNHDA, CDR2 SQIVND (reference sequence). CDR3 protein: CASSIVSGQGQFF. For the CDR3, the DNA is TGTGCCAGTAGTATAGTCAGTGGTCAGGGGCAGTTCTTC.

V and J are TRBV11-2 and TRBJ2-7; 8 nucleotides agree with TRBD2. Per the germline V gene, CDR1 is SGHAT and CDR2 is FQNNGV. The CDR3 runs to 15 residues. V was clipped by 5 bases and J by 5 bases; unmatched bases: 11. The CDR3 sequence: CASSRGGGGSHEQYF. For the CDR3, the DNA is TGTGCCAGCAGCCGCGGCGGCGGGGGGAGCCACGAGCAGTACTTC. Full variable domain (remainder filled in from reference TRBV11-2 and TRBJ2-7): EAGVAQSPRYKIIEKRQSVAFWCNPISGHATLYWYQQILGQGPKLLIQFQNNGVVDDSQLPKDRFSAERLKGVDSTLKIQPAKLEDSAVYLCASSRGGGGSHEQYFGPGTRLTVT.

The chain couples TRBV2 to TRBJ1-5, with TRBD1 identical over 8 bases. Unmatched junction bases numbered 16, after V lost 6 bases and J lost 0 bases. Per the germline V gene, CDR1 is SNHLY and CDR2 is FYNNEI. This CDR3 has 19 amino acids. The CDR3 sequence: CASSHDPGTGGYSNQPQHF. CDR3 in DNA: TGTGCCAGCAGCCACGACCCCGGGACAGGCGGTTATAGCAATCAGCCCCAGCATTTT.